The subject of this entry is one T cell receptor beta chain. Its antigen remains unidentified. No per-base quality is available; no much larger clone lies one base away. V is shortened by 4 bases, J by 8 bases, and the region joining them spans 19 bases. As encoded in the germline V gene, CDR1 is SGHDT while CDR2 is YYEEEE. Its CDR3 holds 16 amino acids, cysteine through phenylalanine. Only the CDR3 portion is preserved as DNA: 48 bases, with reading frame beginning at the first base. This specimen's treatment or condition label, interpreted: around 19 received Ad26.COV2.S at low or high dose, single or two shots; roughly five received placebo; per-sample allocation not given. Repertoires of vaccine and placebo recipients were sequenced from samples taken on day 63 after the first injection. Between 29 July and 7 August 2020, Cohort 1b enrolled 20 to 30 adults aged 18-55 years at one site in Boston, USA. As a vaccine, Ad26.COV2.S was a replication-incompetent adenovirus type 26 vector that expressed a prefusion-stabilized SARS-CoV-2 spike protein derived from the original Wuhan strain.

The immunoSEQ Assay was the method used to sequence TCRbeta CDR3 regions. After extraction, genomic DNA underwent amplification by bias-controlled multiplex PCR, followed by high-throughput sequencing. Per the original workflow: To quantify the absolute abundance of every unique TCRbeta CDR3 region, sequences were collapsed and filtered. T cell fraction was estimated by normalizing TCRbeta template counts to usable DNA, with usable DNA measured through amplification of reference genes found in all nucleated cells. Repertoire TCRs were annotated as SARS-CoV-2-specific when V gene, CDR3 amino acid sequence and J gene were exactly matched to a known reactive TCR set. The reference SARS-CoV-2 TCR set was obtained from MIRA and was filtered for enrichment in COVID-19-positive ImmuneCODE repertoires, whereby public or cross-reactive TCRs were removed. Using the MIRA antigens, annotated TCRs were further analysed by specific ORF or by position within an ORF. Breadth was defined as annotated unique rearrangements over total unique productive rearrangements; depth was the summed frequency of those rearrangements. Two-sided Wilcoxon rank-sum tests were applied when comparing TCR breadth between groups. In TCRdb, the immuneACCESS table is reduced to in-frame sequences with V and J assigned. These tables do not hold every clone; where another copy was compared, an unresolved V gene accounts for under half, and the others remain unexplained. V, J and clone size are taken as reported in that table, and D and trimming were inferred from the DNA itself. In this sample the table shows hundreds of thousands of clones, 80% to 95% of which occur a single time. The biggest ten clones account for less than 15% of the sample.

This specimen belongs to a study of Ad26.COV2.S vaccination and SARS-CoV-2 variants (dated by TCRdb to the early 2020s). For the wider study: Donors in the vaccine arm were drawn from COV1001, a phase I-IIa trial of Ad26.COV2.S in healthy adults that was multicentre, randomized, double-blind and placebo-controlled. Ad26.COV2.S was administered intramuscularly at a dose of 5x10^10 or 1x10^11 viral particles, either as one shot or as two shots given 56 days apart. Sequencing of the TCRbeta repertoire served to evaluate the specificity and breadth of SARS-CoV-2-reactive T cell receptors following Ad26.COV2.S vaccination. The TCR-sequenced set comprised about 32 samples: around 20 Ad26.COV2.S vaccine recipients, 5 placebo recipients and 8 SARS-CoV-2 convalescent individuals. Trial participants were randomized into five groups of five: low-dose or high-dose Ad26.COV2.S given once or twice, or placebo on both occasions. Blinding of investigators to trial group allocation was maintained during experiments and outcome assessment. The full study reports these points: Compared with placebo recipients, Ad26.COV2.S recipients showed higher spike-specific TCR breadth (P = 0.0014). The study was not powered to compare responses between vaccine doses or regimens. After vaccination, substantial breadth of spike-specific CD8+ and CD4+ T cell responses was reported. Vaccine and placebo recipients had comparable non-spike TCR breadth, which fits with the vaccine containing only spike. It was noted by the authors that total T cell responses may have been underestimated by the TCR breadth and depth analyses.

Sequences were derived from peripheral blood, sampled in a trial of Ad26.COV2.S vaccine versus placebo. The receptor was derived from a person aged 18 to 65 who received the Ad26.COV2.S COVID-19 vaccine or a placebo. The rearranged chain carries TRBV5-6 and TRBJ1-6, and possibly TRBD1, on 5 matching bases. The CDR3 protein is CASSPLLSGVDSPLHF. Here is the DNA: TGTGCCAGCAGCCCCCTACTGTCGGGGGTTGATTCACCCCTCCACTTT.